This T cell receptor beta chain was sequenced during a study of blood T cells in healthy people across ages. The second PCR ran about 6 to 12 cycles with a sample-barcoded 5' primer and J-beta primers. TCRdb passed the 5' RACE reads through MiXCR, listing each CDR3 protein once. This table holds some 550,000 distinct CDR3 sequences, less than 60% found once. Deletions cut 1 base from V and 2 bases from J, with 15 bases between. This CDR3 has 16 amino acids. Germline loops: CDR1 LNHNV, CDR2 YYDKDF (reference sequence). This clonotype was obtained from a man of 80 years or more in good health. Sequenced input: blood. This rearrangement joins TRBV15 to TRBJ2-7, with D maybe TRBD2 (6 bases). CDR3 DNA sequence: TGTGCCACCAGCAGAGTAGTTCGGGACTCAGCCTACGAGCAGTACTTC. Protein product: CATSRVVRDSAYEQYF. The whole variable domain, remainder taken from reference TRBV15 and TRBJ2-7, is DAMVIQNPRYQVTQFGKPVTLSCSQTLNHNVMYWYQQKSSQAPKLLFHYYDKDFNNEADTPDNFQSRRPNTSFCFLDIRSPGLGDTAMYLCATSRVVRDSAYEQYFGPGTRLTVT.